This TCR beta chain derives from a study of blood T cell repertoires in COVID-19. Overall study context: From the United States, Italy and Spain came samples of acute and convalescent COVID-19. PBMCs, B-cell-depleted T cells, or T cells provided the cDNA or gDNA that made up the material.

This CDR3 region has 16 residues. J was trimmed by 4 bases and V by 0 bases; bases with no gene match: 4. Germline V gene data show CDR1 as SGHVS and CDR2 as FNYEAQ. Per the original methods: Estimation of nucleated cell counts relied on the amplification of reference gene primers. This table comes from immunoSEQ multiplex PCR, and its TCRdb copy is limited to in-frame clones, with some not included. That table is the source of V, J and clone size, and D and trimming were worked out from the DNA. The sample has 250,000 to 350,000 clones; roughly nine tenths are singletons. The sequence was obtained from a woman aged 45-60 years who had recovered from COVID-19. Input material: peripheral blood. The chain recombines TRBV7-6 with TRBJ2-2; 8 nucleotides match TRBD2. The CDR3 loop reads CASSLAVGGGTGELFF. Here the CDR3 DNA reads TGTGCCAGCAGCTTAGCTGTCGGGGGGGGCACCGGGGAGCTGTTTTTT.